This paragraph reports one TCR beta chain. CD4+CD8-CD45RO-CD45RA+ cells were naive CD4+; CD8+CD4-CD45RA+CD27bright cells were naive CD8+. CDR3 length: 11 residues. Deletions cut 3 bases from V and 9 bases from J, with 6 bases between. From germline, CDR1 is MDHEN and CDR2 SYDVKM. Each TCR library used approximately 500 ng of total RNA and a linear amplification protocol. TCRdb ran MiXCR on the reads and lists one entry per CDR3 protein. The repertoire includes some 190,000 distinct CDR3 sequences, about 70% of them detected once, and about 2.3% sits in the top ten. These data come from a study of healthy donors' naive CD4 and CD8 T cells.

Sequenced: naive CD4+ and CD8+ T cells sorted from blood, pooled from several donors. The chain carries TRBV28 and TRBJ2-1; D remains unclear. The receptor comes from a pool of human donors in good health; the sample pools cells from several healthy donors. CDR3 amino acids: CASSFVTEQFF. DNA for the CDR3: TGTGCCAGCAGTTTTGTAACTGAGCAGTTCTTC.